This T cell receptor beta chain emerged from a study of T cell responses to AZD1222 COVID-19 vaccine. Profiling relied on immunoSEQ multiplex PCR, and the TCRdb table lists in-frame clones only, not all of them. The data hold 45,000 to 60,000 clones, with nearly 90% observed a single time. The CDR3 length is 16 residues. Germline-derived CDR1 and CDR2 are SNHLY and FYNNEI. The V and J ends lost 7 bases and 5 bases, in that order; junction bases with no gene match: 9. The gene calls are TRBV2 and TRBJ2-1; TRBD2 matches 12 bases. Specimen: peripheral blood, collected on day 0 of AZD1222 vaccination. The clonotype was recovered from an adult in good health. The CDR3 sequence: CASMKTSGGPNNEQFF. The CDR3 nucleotides read TGTGCCAGCATGAAGACTAGCGGGGGTCCCAACAATGAGCAGTTCTTC.